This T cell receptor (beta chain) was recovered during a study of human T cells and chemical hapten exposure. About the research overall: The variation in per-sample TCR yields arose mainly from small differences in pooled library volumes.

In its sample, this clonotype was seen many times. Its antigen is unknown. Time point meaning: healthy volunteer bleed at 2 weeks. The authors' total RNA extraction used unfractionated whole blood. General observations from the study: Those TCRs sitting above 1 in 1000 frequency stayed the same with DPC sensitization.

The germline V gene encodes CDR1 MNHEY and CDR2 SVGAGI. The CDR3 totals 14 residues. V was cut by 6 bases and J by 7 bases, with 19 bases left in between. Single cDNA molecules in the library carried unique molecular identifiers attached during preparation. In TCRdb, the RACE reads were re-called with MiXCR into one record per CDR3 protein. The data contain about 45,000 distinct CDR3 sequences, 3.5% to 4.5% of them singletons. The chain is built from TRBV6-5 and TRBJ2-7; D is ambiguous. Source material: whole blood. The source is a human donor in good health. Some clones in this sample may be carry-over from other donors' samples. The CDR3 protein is CASSRAASRREQYF. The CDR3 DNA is TGTGCCAGCAGCCGGGCCGCTTCCCGACGGGAGCAGTACTTC.